These 5 T cell receptor beta chains originate from one sample sequenced in a study of Graves' ophthalmopathy and Graves' hyperthyroidism. Investigators amplified TCR beta CDR3 regions from RNA transcripts. Scientists carried out first-round RT-PCR using HTBI primers and then a second-round multiplex PCR. From the multiplex PCR reads, TCRdb called clonotypes with MiXCR, one entry per CDR3 protein. The sample lists fewer than 600,000 distinct CDR3 sequences, approximately 15% occurring once. What was sequenced was blood. The source of these receptors is a woman aged 25 to 39 with Graves' ophthalmopathy.

This chain connects TRBV15 to TRBJ2-5, with TRBD2 matching 11 bases. Per the germline V gene, CDR1 is LNHNV and CDR2 is YYDKDF (reference sequence). The V gene end was trimmed by 5 bases and the J gene end by 5 bases; junction bases not matched to a gene: 10. The CDR3 has 16 residues. CDR3 bases: TGTGCCACCAGCCGGTCCGGGACTAGCGGACGGGAGACCCAGTACTTC. This gives the protein CATSRSGTSGRETQYF.

This clonotype was recorded many times. The J gene is TRBJ2-2, the V gene TRBV7-8, with 14 positions matching TRBD2. The CDR3 sequence is 17 residues long. With 1 base clipped from V and 5 bases from J, the junction kept 3 bases outside the gene matches. Germline CDR1 SGHVS, CDR2 FQNEAQ. CDR3 sequence reads: CASSLGLAGGPTGELFF. CDR3 sequence (DNA): TGTGCCAGCAGCTTAGGACTAGCGGGGGGGCCTACCGGGGAGCTGTTTTTT.

The J gene is TRBJ2-7, the V gene TRBV6-1; a weak D match, TRBD2 (5 bases). CDR3 length equals 16 residues. V lost 1 base, J lost 2 bases, and 15 bases lay in between. Germline CDR1 MNHNS, CDR2 SASEGT. The CDR3 loop reads CASSEEEAAGPYEQYF. The CDR3 nucleotides are TGTGCCAGCAGTGAAGAGGAGGCGGCCGGTCCCTACGAGCAGTACTTC.

This chain connects TRBV12-3 or TRBV12-4 to TRBJ1-1, with no clear D. V lost 2 bases and J 0 bases, leaving 10 bases between the germline ends. This CDR3 contains 15 residues. CDR3 bases: TGTGCCAGCAGTTTACCCCTGGAGATGAACACTGAAGCTTTCTTT. Encoded protein: CASSLPLEMNTEAFF.

There are many counts of this clonotype. V is TRBV12-3 or TRBV12-4 and J is TRBJ2-7, with a possible D match to TRBD1 (6 bases). V dropped 5 bases and J dropped 7 bases, with 18 bases sitting between them. The CDR3 is 14 amino acids. In DNA form, the CDR3 reads TGTGCCAGCAGTCTCCGGGACACCTTACGGGAGCAGTACTTC. As protein: CASSLRDTLREQYF.